Each of the 18 T cell receptor beta chains below was sequenced from the same sample in a study of cytomegalovirus exposure and HLA in healthy donors. PCR involved 60 Vbeta and 13 Jbeta primers. Only in-frame clones appear in the TCRdb table, and some are missing; sequencing was by immunoSEQ multiplex PCR. The data show more than 95,000 clones, over 65% seen once. The sequenced sample consisted of PBMCs. The receptors originated from a man aged 35-49 years in good health and CMV-seropositive.

This clone was recorded only once. Its ends do not fully match the called genes, so a read error is possible. The J gene is TRBJ1-1, the V gene TRBV11-2; tentative D call: TRBD1 (5 bases). The CDR3 extends over 14 amino acids. Germline V gene lookup returns CDR1 SGHAT and CDR2 FQNNGV. CDR3 protein: CASSFMAGNAEAFF. The CDR3 DNA reads as TGTGCCAGCAGCTTTATGGCAGGGAACGCTGAAGCTTTCTTT. Full variable domain (remainder filled in from reference TRBV11-2 and TRBJ1-1): EAGVAQSPRYKIIEKRQSVAFWCNPISGHATLYWYQQILGQGPKLLIQFQNNGVVDDSQLPKDRFSAERLKGVDSTLKIQPAKLEDSAVYLCASSFMAGNAEAFFGQGTRLTVV.

The J gene is TRBJ2-1, the V gene TRBV7-3, with TRBD2 matching over 10 bases. In germline, CDR1 is SGHTA, CDR2 FQGTGA. The CDR3 runs 16 residues. V dropped 1 base and J dropped 7; count of bases not matched to a gene: 7. The CDR3 loop reads CASSLRAGGVGNEQFF. CDR3 nucleotide sequence: TGTGCCAGCAGCTTAAGAGCGGGGGGGGTAGGTAATGAGCAGTTCTTC.

V gene TRBV6-1 combines with J gene TRBJ2-2, with no clear D. The CDR3 has 15 amino acids. The V and J ends lost 2 bases and 1 base respectively, with 8 bases between them. The germline CDR1 and CDR2 sequences are MNHNS and SASEGT. DNA of the CDR3: TGTGCCAGCAGTGAATGGGCAGTGAACACCGGGGAGCTGTTTTTT. It encodes CASSEWAVNTGELFF.

The genes are TRBV21-1 and TRBJ1-4; the D call TRBD1 from the table was never checked on the DNA. TRBV21-1 is termed a pseudogene. The CDR3 contains 15 residues. The CDR3 is CASSFPGRTNEKLFF. The CDR3 region has the DNA TGTGCCAGCAGCTTTCCAGGGCGAACTAATGAAAAACTGTTTTTT.

This rearrangement joins TRBV30 to TRBJ1-4; TRBD1 matches 7 bases. Trimming cost V 2 bases and J 14 bases; bases outside gene matches: 8. This CDR3 contains 12 residues. Germline V CDR1 and CDR2: GTSNPN, SVGIG (reference sequence). The CDR3 loop reads CAWSPQTGALFF. CDR3 in DNA: TGTGCCTGGAGTCCCCAAACAGGGGCGCTGTTTTTT.

This clone was seen more than once but under ten times. The V gene is TRBV6-5, the J gene TRBJ2-5, with D possibly matching TRBD2 (5 bases). Trimming removed 2 bases at V and 5 bases at J, with 15 bases between. CDR3 size: 15 residues. Germline V CDR1 and CDR2: MNHEY, SVGAGI. The CDR3 is CASSYPGRTGETQYF. In DNA form, the CDR3 reads TGTGCCAGCAGTTACCCCGGCAGGACTGGGGAGACCCAGTACTTC.

The chain links TRBV6-5 to TRBJ2-2; D is perhaps TRBD1 (5 bases). The CDR3 extends over 15 amino acids. The V gene's germline CDR1 is MNHEY and CDR2 SVGAGI. The V gene lost 4 bases and the J gene lost 6 bases, with 15 bases spanning the gap. Written as DNA, the CDR3 is TGTGCCAGCAGTTCAACAGGTCGTGGGGCCGGGGAGCTGTTTTTT. Translation: CASSSTGRGAGELFF.

V usage is TRBV5-6 and J usage is TRBJ2-7; TRBD2 matches at 8 bases. From germline, CDR1 is SGHDT and CDR2 YYEEEE. The CDR3 has 15 residues. J was trimmed by 6 bases and V by 0 bases; bases with no gene match: 8. Here the CDR3 DNA reads TGTGCCAGCAGCTTGGAGTTTAGCGGGATACGCGAGCAGTACTTC. It specifies CASSLEFSGIREQYF.

V and J are TRBV19 and TRBJ2-5; 7 bases fit TRBD2. Germline V lookup: CDR1 LNHDA, CDR2 SQIVND (reference sequence). The CDR3 has 13 amino acids. The V and J ends lost 5 bases and 4 bases, in that order; junction bases with no gene match: 4. The CDR3 coding sequence is TGTGCCAGTAGTTGGGACTACCGAGAGACCCAGTACTTC. It codes for CASSWDYRETQYF.

This chain uses TRBV30 with TRBJ1-6; 12 bases fit TRBD1. Germline V CDR1 and CDR2: GTSNPN, SVGIG (reference sequence). The CDR3 consists of 17 residues. V lost 2 bases, J lost 3 bases, and 5 bases stayed unmatched. Here the CDR3 DNA reads TGTGCCTGGAGTAGTGGGACAGGGGGCTTCTATAATTCACCCCTCCACTTT. Protein product: CAWSSGTGGFYNSPLHF.

The chain is built from TRBV5-8 and TRBJ1-5; D is undetermined. CDR3 length: 17 amino acids. Trimming stripped 1 base from V and 0 bases from J, with 14 bases between. Germline lookup yields CDR1 SGHTS and CDR2 YDEGEE. The CDR3 nucleotides read TGTGCCAGCAGCTTGCGACACCAACCGTATAGCAATCAGCCCCAGCATTTT. Translated: CASSLRHQPYSNQPQHF. The entire variable domain, with the rest obtained from reference TRBV5-8 and TRBJ1-5, is as follows: EAGVTQSPTHLIKTRGQQATLRCSPISGHTSVYWYQQALGLGLQFLLWYDEGEERNRGNFPPRFSGRQFPNYSSELNVNALELEDSALYLCASSLRHQPYSNQPQHFGDGTRLSIL.

The chain joins TRBV5-6 to TRBJ1-1, with D unresolved. CDR3 length: 13 amino acids. V gave up 2 bases and J gave up 6 bases, with 11 bases separating them. Germline V gene lookup returns CDR1 SGHDT and CDR2 YYEEEE. CDR3 coding DNA: TGTGCCAGCAGCTTCCGGGGAGCGGCTGAAGCTTTCTTT. It translates to CASSFRGAAEAFF. The full variable domain, its missing parts supplied by reference TRBV5-6 and TRBJ1-1, is DAGVTQSPTHLIKTRGQQVTLRCSPKSGHDTVSWYQQALGQGPQFIFQYYEEEERQRGNFPDRFSGHQFPNYSSELNVNALLLGDSALYLCASSFRGAAEAFFGQGTRLTVV.

The V call is TRBV19, the J call TRBJ2-3; 12 bases are shared with TRBD2. CDR1 is LNHDA, CDR2 SQIVND, per germline (reference sequence). The CDR3 spans 16 residues. The J segment lost 0 bases and the V segment lost 5 bases, leaving 3 bases of the junction unmatched. CDR3 coding DNA: TGTGCCAGTAGTTGGGGGACTAGCGGGAGCACAGATACGCAGTATTTT. Amino acids: CASSWGTSGSTDTQYF.

This chain joins TRBV4-2 and TRBJ2-6, with 7 bases fitting TRBD1. Per germline, CDR1 LGHNA and CDR2 YNFKEQ. V shed 5 bases and J 0 bases; nucleotides not matched to a gene: 16. This CDR3 region has 20 residues. Written as DNA, the CDR3 is TGTGCCAGCAGCATTCGACCCGGGACAGCGATAGGCTCTGGGGCCAACGTCCTGACTTTC. It is translated as CASSIRPGTAIGSGANVLTF.

This sequence joins TRBV13 and TRBJ1-4; 9 bases match TRBD1. V lost 4 bases to trimming and J lost 4 bases; unmatched junction nucleotides: 7. Germline lookup yields CDR1 PRHDT and CDR2 FYEKMQ (reference sequence). The CDR3 spans 16 residues. The CDR3 DNA sequence: TGTGCCAGCAGCTCGCGTCTGGGACAGGGTAATGAAAAACTGTTTTTT. Protein sequence: CASSSRLGQGNEKLFF.

The V call is TRBV19, the J call TRBJ2-7, with 8 nucleotides matching TRBD1. After removal of 6 bases from V and 2 bases from J, the junction contained 6 bases not matched to a gene. The CDR3 is 14 amino acids. Germline V gene lookup returns CDR1 LNHDA and CDR2 SQIVND (reference sequence). The CDR3 loop reads CASSVDRATYEQYF. CDR3 nucleotides: TGTGCCAGTAGCGTGGACAGGGCAACCTACGAGCAGTACTTC.

The chain uses TRBV30 and TRBJ1-1; D is uncertain. This CDR3 is built from 16 residues. The V end was cut by 4 bases, the J end by 0 bases, with 18 bases between. Germline CDR1 GTSNPN, CDR2 SVGIG (reference sequence). CDR3: CAWKIMREPMNTEAFF. CDR3 DNA: TGTGCCTGGAAGATTATGCGGGAGCCCATGAACACTGAAGCTTTCTTT.

The chain recombines TRBV28 with TRBJ2-2, with a tentative D call TRBD2 (5 bases). Per the germline V gene, CDR1 is MDHEN and CDR2 is SYDVKM. The V and J ends lost 3 bases and 6 bases respectively, with 14 bases between them. This CDR3 contains 15 residues. DNA of the CDR3: TGTGCCAGCAGTTTCCGGGGTAGCCTCGCCGGGGAGCTGTTTTTT. It is translated as CASSFRGSLAGELFF.